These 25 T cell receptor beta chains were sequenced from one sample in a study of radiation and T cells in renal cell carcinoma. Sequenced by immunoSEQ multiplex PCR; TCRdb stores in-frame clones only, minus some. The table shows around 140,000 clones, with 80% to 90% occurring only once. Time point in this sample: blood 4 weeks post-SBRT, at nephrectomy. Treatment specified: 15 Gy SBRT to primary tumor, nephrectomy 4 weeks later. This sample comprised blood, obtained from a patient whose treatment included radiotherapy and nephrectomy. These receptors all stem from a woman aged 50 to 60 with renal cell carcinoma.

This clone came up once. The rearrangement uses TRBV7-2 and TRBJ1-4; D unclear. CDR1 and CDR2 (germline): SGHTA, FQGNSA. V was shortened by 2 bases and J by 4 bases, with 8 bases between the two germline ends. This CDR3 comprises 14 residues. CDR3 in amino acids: CASSLSQDNEKLFF. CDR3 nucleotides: TGTGCCAGCAGCTTATCGCAGGATAATGAAAAACTGTTTTTT.

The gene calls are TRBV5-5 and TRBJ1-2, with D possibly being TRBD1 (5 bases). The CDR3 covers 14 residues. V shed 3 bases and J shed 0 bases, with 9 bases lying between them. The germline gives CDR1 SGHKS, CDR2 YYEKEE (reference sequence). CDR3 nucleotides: TGTGCCAGCAGCTCTCAGACAGCTAACTATGGCTACACCTTC. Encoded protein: CASSSQTANYGYTF.

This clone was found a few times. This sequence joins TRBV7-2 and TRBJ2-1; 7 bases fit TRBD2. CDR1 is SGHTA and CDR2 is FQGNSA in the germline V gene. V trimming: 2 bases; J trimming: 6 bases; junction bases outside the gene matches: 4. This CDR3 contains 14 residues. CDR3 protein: CASSLWEGSNEQFF. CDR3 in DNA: TGTGCCAGCAGCTTATGGGAGGGCAGCAATGAGCAGTTCTTC. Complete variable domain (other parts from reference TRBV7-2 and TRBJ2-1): GAGVSQSPSNKVTEKGKDVELRCDPISGHTALYWYRQSLGQGLEFLIYFQGNSAPDKSGLPSDRFSAERTGGSVSTLTIQRTQQEDSAVYLCASSLWEGSNEQFFGPGTRLTVL.

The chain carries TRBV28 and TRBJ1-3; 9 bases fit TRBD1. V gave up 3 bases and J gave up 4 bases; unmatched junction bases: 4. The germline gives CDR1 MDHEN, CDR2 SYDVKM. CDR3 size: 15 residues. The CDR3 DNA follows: TGTGCCAGCAGTTTCCCCGGACAGGGGGGAAACACCATATATTTT. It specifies CASSFPGQGGNTIYF.

The chain's CDR3 is CASRGQQTDTQYF. CDR3 DNA sequence: TGTGCCAGCAGGGGACAGCAAACAGATACGCAGTATTTT. This chain uses TRBV9 with TRBJ2-3, with TRBD1 matching 7 bases. The CDR3 sequence is 13 residues long. The trim removed 5 bases at V and 3 bases at J, leaving 3 bases unmatched. Germline CDR1 and CDR2: SGDLS and YYNGEE.

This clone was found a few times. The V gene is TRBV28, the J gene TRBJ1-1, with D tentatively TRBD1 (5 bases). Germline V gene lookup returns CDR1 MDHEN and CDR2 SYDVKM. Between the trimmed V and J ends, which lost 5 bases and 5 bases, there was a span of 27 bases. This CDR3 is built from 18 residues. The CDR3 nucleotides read TGTGCCAGCAGTCCTCTTAGTTTCGCAGGGAGACTGGGGACTGAAGCTTTCTTT. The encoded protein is CASSPLSFAGRLGTEAFF.

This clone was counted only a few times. The CDR3, as DNA: TGTGCCAGCAGCTTAGAAGTGGGTATGAACACTGAAGCTTTCTTT. Protein product: CASSLEVGMNTEAFF. This rearrangement joins TRBV7-8 to TRBJ1-1, with no clear D. The CDR3 covers 15 residues. CDR1 SGHVS and CDR2 FQNEAQ come from the germline V gene. V lost 1 base to trimming and J lost 0 bases, with 9 bases between them.

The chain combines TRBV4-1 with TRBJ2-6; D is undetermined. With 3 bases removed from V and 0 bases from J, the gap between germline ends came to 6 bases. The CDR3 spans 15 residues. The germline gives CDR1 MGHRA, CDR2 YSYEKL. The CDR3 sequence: CASSQDSSGANVLTF. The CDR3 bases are TGCGCCAGCAGCCAGGATAGCTCTGGGGCCAACGTCCTGACTTTC.

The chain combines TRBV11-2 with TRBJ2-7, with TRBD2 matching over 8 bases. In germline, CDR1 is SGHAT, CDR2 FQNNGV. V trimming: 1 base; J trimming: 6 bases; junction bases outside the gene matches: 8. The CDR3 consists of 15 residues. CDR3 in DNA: TGTGCCAGCAGCTTAGCGGGAGGGCAAGAATCCGAGCAGTACTTC. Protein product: CASSLAGGQESEQYF.

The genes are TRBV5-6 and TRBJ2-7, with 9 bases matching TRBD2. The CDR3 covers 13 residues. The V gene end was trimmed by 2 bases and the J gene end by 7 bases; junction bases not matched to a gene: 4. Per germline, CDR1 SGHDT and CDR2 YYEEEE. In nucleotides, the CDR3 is TGTGCCAGCAGCTTTAATGCGGGGGGGGAGCAGTACTTC. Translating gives CASSFNAGGEQYF.

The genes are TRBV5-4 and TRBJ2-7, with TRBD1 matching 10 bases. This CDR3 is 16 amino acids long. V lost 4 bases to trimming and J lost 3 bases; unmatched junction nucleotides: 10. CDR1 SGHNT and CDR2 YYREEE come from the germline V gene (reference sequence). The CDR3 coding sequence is TGTGCCAGCAGCGAGACACCGGGACAGGGGAACTACGAGCAGTACTTC. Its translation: CASSETPGQGNYEQYF.

CDR3 in amino acids: CASSSLQLVYGYTF. In DNA, the CDR3 is TGTGCCAGCAGTTCTCTACAACTAGTCTATGGCTACACCTTC. The chain carries TRBV6-5 and TRBJ1-2; D is unclear. This CDR3 comprises 14 residues. Germline V gene sequence: CDR1 MNHEY, CDR2 SVGAGI. V lost 4 bases and J lost 4, with 13 bases in between.

The CDR3 DNA follows: TGTGCCAGCAGCCAAAGACAGGGCAGGGAGACCCAGTACTTC. Translating gives CASSQRQGRETQYF. The genes are TRBV14 and TRBJ2-5; 7 nucleotides line up with TRBD1. CDR1 and CDR2 (germline): SGHDN, FVKESK. With V trimmed by 2 bases and J by 5 bases, 5 bases remained unmatched. CDR3 length: 14 residues.

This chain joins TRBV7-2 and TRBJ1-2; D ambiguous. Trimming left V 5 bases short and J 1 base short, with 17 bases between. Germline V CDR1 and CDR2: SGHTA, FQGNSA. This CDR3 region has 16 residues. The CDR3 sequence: CASSLTYETLNYGYTF. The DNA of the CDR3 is TGTGCCAGCAGCCTAACCTACGAGACACTTAACTATGGCTACACCTTC.

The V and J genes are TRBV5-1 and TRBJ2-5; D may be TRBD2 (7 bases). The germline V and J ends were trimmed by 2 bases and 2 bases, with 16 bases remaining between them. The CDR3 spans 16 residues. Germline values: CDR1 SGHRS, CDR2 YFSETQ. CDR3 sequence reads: CASSFSGGGQQETQYF. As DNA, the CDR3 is TGCGCCAGCAGCTTTTCCGGCGGGGGCCAACAAGAGACCCAGTACTTC.

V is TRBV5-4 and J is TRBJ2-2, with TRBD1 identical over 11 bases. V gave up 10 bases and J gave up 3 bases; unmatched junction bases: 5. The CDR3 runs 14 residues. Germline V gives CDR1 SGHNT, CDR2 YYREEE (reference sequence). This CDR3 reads CALGQGADTGELFF. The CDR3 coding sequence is TGTGCCCTTGGACAGGGGGCTGACACCGGGGAGCTGTTTTTT.

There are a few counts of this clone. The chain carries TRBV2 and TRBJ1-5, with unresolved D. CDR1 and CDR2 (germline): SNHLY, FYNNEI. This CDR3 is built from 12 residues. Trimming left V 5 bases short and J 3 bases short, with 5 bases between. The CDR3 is CASSQINQPQHF. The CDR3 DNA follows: TGTGCCAGCAGTCAAATCAATCAGCCCCAGCATTTT.

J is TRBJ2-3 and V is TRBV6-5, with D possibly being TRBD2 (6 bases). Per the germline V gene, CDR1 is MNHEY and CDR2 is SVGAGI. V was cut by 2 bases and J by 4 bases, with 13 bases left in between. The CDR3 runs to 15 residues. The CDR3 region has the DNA TGTGCCAGCAGTTACAGCGGGTTTTCTGCAGATACGCAGTATTTT. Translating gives CASSYSGFSADTQYF.

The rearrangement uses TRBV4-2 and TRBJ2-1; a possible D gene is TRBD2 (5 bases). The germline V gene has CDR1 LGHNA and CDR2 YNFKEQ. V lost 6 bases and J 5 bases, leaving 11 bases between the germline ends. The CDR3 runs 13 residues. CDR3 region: CASSGGRHNEQFF. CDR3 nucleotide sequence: TGTGCCAGCAGTGGAGGACGGCACAATGAGCAGTTCTTC.

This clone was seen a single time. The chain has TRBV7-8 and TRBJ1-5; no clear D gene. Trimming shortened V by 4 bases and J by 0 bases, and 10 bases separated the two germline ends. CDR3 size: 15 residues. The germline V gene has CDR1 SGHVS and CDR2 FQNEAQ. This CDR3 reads CASSSEGYSNQPQHF. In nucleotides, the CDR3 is TGTGCCAGCAGCTCAGAGGGTTATAGCAATCAGCCCCAGCATTTT.

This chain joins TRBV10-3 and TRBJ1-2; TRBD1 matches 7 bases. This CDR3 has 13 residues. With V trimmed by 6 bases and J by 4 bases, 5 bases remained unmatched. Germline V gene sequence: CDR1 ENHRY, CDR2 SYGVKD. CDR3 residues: CAIRVDRVYGYTF. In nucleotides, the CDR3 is TGTGCCATCAGAGTTGACAGGGTCTATGGCTACACCTTC.

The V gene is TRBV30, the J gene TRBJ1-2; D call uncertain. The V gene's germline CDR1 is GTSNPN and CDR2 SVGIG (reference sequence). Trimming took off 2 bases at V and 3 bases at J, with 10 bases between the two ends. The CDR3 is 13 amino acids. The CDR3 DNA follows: TGTGCCTGGAGTACCCCGGGGTACTATGGCTACACCTTC. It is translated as CAWSTPGYYGYTF.

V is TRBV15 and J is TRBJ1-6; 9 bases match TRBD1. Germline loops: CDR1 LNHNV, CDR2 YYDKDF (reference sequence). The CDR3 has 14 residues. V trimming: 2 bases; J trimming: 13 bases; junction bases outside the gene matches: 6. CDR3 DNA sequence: TGTGCCACCAGCAGAAAGGGACAGGGAAAGCCCCTCCACTTT. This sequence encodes CATSRKGQGKPLHF.

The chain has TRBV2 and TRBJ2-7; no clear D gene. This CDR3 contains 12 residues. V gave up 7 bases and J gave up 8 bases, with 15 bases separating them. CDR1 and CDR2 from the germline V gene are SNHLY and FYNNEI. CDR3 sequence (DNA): TGTGCCAGCACCCCGACCGCTGTAAAGCAGTACTTC. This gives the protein CASTPTAVKQYF.

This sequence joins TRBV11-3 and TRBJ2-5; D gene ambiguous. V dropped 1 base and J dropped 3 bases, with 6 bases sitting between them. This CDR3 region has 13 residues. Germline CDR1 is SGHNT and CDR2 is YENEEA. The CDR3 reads CASSLGGEETQYF. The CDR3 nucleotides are TGTGCCAGCAGCTTAGGTGGTGAAGAGACCCAGTACTTC.